A selection of T cell receptor beta chains follows, all from one sample in a study of blood T cells in healthy people across ages. Each CDR3 protein gets one entry after TCRdb re-called the 5' RACE reads with MiXCR. In the table there are some 290,000 distinct CDR3 sequences, less than 30% of which are singletons. Sequenced: blood. These receptors were obtained from a woman in her sixties or seventies in good health. Each CDR3 is given with its conserved first and last residue. A D gene is named only where the DNA matches it firmly. The size entry is marked missing in some rows and otherwise reads once, few, many or a size class.

v_gene,abundance,j_gene,d_gene,len,CDR3aa,CDR3nt
TRBV3-1,.,TRBJ2-7,.,13,CASKGYGAYEQYF,TGTGCCAGCAAGGGTTATGGGGCCTACGAGCAGTACTTC
TRBV11-2,many,TRBJ2-7,TRBD2,16,CASSYPTSGVAHEQYF,TGTGCCAGCAGTTACCCGACTAGCGGCGTGGCCCACGAGCAGTACTTC
TRBV4-3,.,TRBJ2-3,.,13,CASSQAWTDTQYF,TGCGCCAGCAGCCAAGCGTGGACAGATACGCAGTATTTT
TRBV7-9,few,TRBJ2-6,TRBD1,16,CASSPQTGAGANVLTF,TGTGCCAGCAGCCCCCAGACAGGGGCTGGGGCCAACGTCCTGACTTTC
TRBV9,few,TRBJ2-5,.,15,CASSLETGYQETQYF,TGTGCCAGCAGCTTAGAAACAGGGTACCAAGAGACCCAGTACTTC
TRBV7-2,.,TRBJ2-5,.,15,CASSLGPRAEETQYF,TGTGCCAGCAGCTTAGGCCCCCGGGCGGAAGAGACCCAGTACTTC
TRBV28,.,TRBJ2-3,.,16,CASSSTALGSTDTQYF,TGTGCCAGCAGCTCTACCGCGCTAGGGAGCACAGATACGCAGTATTTT
TRBV29-1,.,TRBJ2-3,.,14,CSVAPEGWRDTQYF,TGCAGCGTAGCCCCGGAGGGGTGGAGAGATACGCAGTATTTT
TRBV3-1,few,TRBJ1-3,.,11,CASSQGDTIYF,TGTGCCAGCAGCCAAGGGGACACCATATATTTT
TRBV10-3,few,TRBJ2-7,TRBD1,14,CATLVGQGSYEQYF,TGTGCCACCCTAGTCGGACAGGGCTCCTACGAGCAGTACTTC
TRBV7-2,few,TRBJ1-5,.,15,CASSLNPAYGQPQHF,TGTGCCAGCAGCTTAAACCCCGCCTACGGGCAGCCCCAGCATTTT
TRBV15,.,TRBJ2-1,.,15,CATSSDWGRESEQFF,TGTGCCACCAGTTCCGACTGGGGCCGGGAAAGTGAGCAGTTCTTC
TRBV6-6,.,TRBJ2-4,TRBD1,15,CASSYFGQGKNIQYF,TGTGCCAGCAGTTACTTCGGACAGGGGAAAAACATTCAGTACTTC
TRBV12-3/TRBV12-4,.,TRBJ2-5,.,14,CASRPGSRWETQYF,TGTGCCAGCAGGCCCGGATCCCGTTGGGAGACCCAGTACTTC
TRBV5-1,.,TRBJ1-2,.,15,CASSFSLPTNYGYTF,TGCGCCAGCAGCTTCAGCTTACCTACTAACTATGGCTACACCTTC
TRBV28,few,TRBJ2-7,.,13,CASSPPGVSEQYF,TGTGCCAGCAGTCCCCCAGGAGTGAGCGAGCAGTACTTC
TRBV7-9,few,TRBJ2-5,.,16,CASSLGSQGQRETQYF,TGTGCCAGCAGCTTAGGGTCCCAGGGCCAACGGGAGACCCAGTACTTC
TRBV14,.,TRBJ2-7,.,15,CAGSQASLGIYEQYF,TGTGCCGGCAGCCAAGCCTCTTTGGGAATCTACGAGCAGTACTTC
TRBV3-1,.,TRBJ2-1,.,14,CASSQSRSYNEQFF,TGTGCCAGCAGCCAGAGCAGATCCTACAATGAGCAGTTCTTC
TRBV3-1,few,TRBJ2-3,.,12,CASGMFGDTQYF,TGTGCCAGCGGAATGTTCGGAGATACGCAGTATTTT
TRBV7-2,.,TRBJ1-5,.,16,CASSSGPRGRDQPQHF,TGTGCCAGCAGCTCAGGCCCGAGGGGGAGGGATCAGCCCCAGCATTTT
TRBV12-3/TRBV12-4,.,TRBJ2-1,.,12,CASSFSLEEQFF,TGTGCCAGCAGTTTTAGCCTGGAAGAGCAGTTCTTC
TRBV28,.,TRBJ2-7,.,16,CASSPPGHSSSYEQYF,TGTGCCAGCAGCCCACCAGGACACTCGAGCTCCTACGAGCAGTACTTC
TRBV7-2,.,TRBJ2-7,.,13,CASSSDSAYEQYF,TGTGCCAGCAGCTCAGACAGCGCGTACGAGCAGTACTTC
TRBV18,many,TRBJ2-7,TRBD1,15,CASSPFTGTAYEQYF,TGTGCCAGCTCACCGTTTACTGGGACAGCCTACGAGCAGTACTTC
TRBV5-1,.,TRBJ1-4,.,16,CASSWGARAANEKLFF,TGCGCCAGCAGCTGGGGAGCGAGGGCGGCTAATGAAAAACTGTTTTTT
TRBV13,.,TRBJ2-1,.,13,CASSLTRVNEQFF,TGTGCCAGCAGCTTAACCAGGGTAAATGAGCAGTTCTTC
TRBV20-1,.,TRBJ1-2,.,12,CSAPGGAGGYTF,TGCAGTGCACCTGGGGGCGCGGGGGGCTACACCTTC
TRBV11-2,few,TRBJ2-1,.,14,CASRTGLPYNEQFF,TGTGCCAGCAGAACGGGACTCCCCTACAATGAGCAGTTCTTC
TRBV20-1,many,TRBJ1-4,.,13,CSARAGPNEKLFF,TGCAGTGCTAGGGCAGGGCCTAATGAAAAACTGTTTTTT
TRBV20-1,.,TRBJ2-3,.,15,CSARSPGTEPDTQYF,TGCAGTGCTAGATCGCCGGGCACCGAACCAGATACGCAGTATTTT
TRBV7-2,many,TRBJ1-1,.,13,CASSLDKDTEAFF,TGTGCCAGCAGCTTAGACAAGGACACTGAAGCTTTCTTT
TRBV28,.,TRBJ2-3,.,12,CASSPDSPKQYF,TGTGCCAGCAGCCCGGACTCACCCAAGCAGTATTTT
TRBV2,.,TRBJ2-1,.,14,CASSEEGRAVEQFF,TGTGCCAGCAGTGAAGAGGGCAGGGCCGTTGAGCAGTTCTTC
TRBV2,many,TRBJ2-1,.,11,CASRYYNEQFF,TGTGCCAGCAGATACTACAATGAGCAGTTCTTC
TRBV6-6,many,TRBJ2-7,.,14,CASSLGPGYDEQYF,TGTGCCAGCAGTTTGGGTCCAGGGTACGACGAGCAGTACTTC
TRBV7-2,few,TRBJ2-1,.,14,CASSLPPRVREQFF,TGTGCCAGCAGCTTACCGCCTAGGGTTAGGGAGCAGTTCTTC
TRBV5-6,.,TRBJ1-2,TRBD1,15,CASSPRDSRIYGYTF,TGTGCCAGCAGCCCCCGGGACAGCCGCATTTATGGCTACACCTTC
TRBV20-1,few,TRBJ2-4,TRBD1,15,CSATPRTGAKNIQYF,TGCAGTGCTACCCCACGGACAGGAGCCAAAAACATTCAGTACTTC
TRBV27,.,TRBJ1-2,TRBD1,12,CASGDLGGGYTF,TGTGCCAGCGGGGATTTAGGGGGCGGCTACACCTTC
TRBV5-5,few,TRBJ2-5,.,13,CASSLDRSETQYF,TGTGCCAGCAGCTTGGACAGGTCGGAGACCCAGTACTTC
TRBV6-2/TRBV6-3,many,TRBJ1-6,.,15,CATRGDLLWISPLHF,TGTGCCACCCGGGGAGACCTCCTTTGGATTTCACCCCTCCACTTT
TRBV4-2,few,TRBJ1-6,.,17,CASSQEVAGPGESPLHF,TGTGCCAGCAGCCAAGAAGTGGCAGGGCCGGGCGAATCACCCCTCCACTTT
TRBV12-5,few,TRBJ2-7,.,11,CASGRHYEQYF,TGTGCTAGTGGCCGTCACTACGAGCAGTACTTC
TRBV4-1,many,TRBJ2-3,.,13,CASSRPPADTQYF,TGCGCCAGCAGCCGACCCCCCGCAGATACGCAGTATTTT
TRBV7-3,.,TRBJ2-7,.,13,CASRVDGTYEQYF,TGTGCCAGCAGGGTCGACGGCACCTACGAGCAGTACTTC
TRBV2,.,TRBJ2-2,.,13,CASSDRTPGELFF,TGTGCCAGCAGTGATCGGACTCCCGGGGAGCTGTTTTTT
TRBV29-1,few,TRBJ2-5,.,17,CSVEDPPDWTVKETQYF,TGCAGCGTTGAAGATCCCCCCGATTGGACGGTGAAAGAGACCCAGTACTTC
TRBV28,.,TRBJ2-5,.,14,CASSLVASSQTQYF,TGTGCCAGCAGTTTGGTGGCTAGCTCGCAGACCCAGTACTTC
TRBV4-2,few,TRBJ2-7,.,15,CASSRGPVSSYEQYF,TGTGCCAGCAGCCGGGGCCCCGTAAGCTCCTACGAGCAGTACTTC
TRBV5-1,.,TRBJ1-1,.,14,CASSFNPLGTEAFF,TGCGCCAGCAGCTTTAACCCCCTCGGGACTGAAGCTTTCTTT
TRBV12-3/TRBV12-4,.,TRBJ2-3,.,15,CASSFVGLTTDTQYF,TGTGCCAGCAGTTTCGTCGGACTTACCACAGATACGCAGTATTTT